These 27 T cell receptor beta chains were all obtained from the same sample, sequenced in a study of blood T cell repertoires in COVID-19. Repertoires were generated with immunoSEQ multiplex PCR, while TCRdb's copy carries only in-frame clones and drops some. Of roughly 99,000 clones listed, 84% are singletons. Sequencing used peripheral blood. The receptors were gathered from a human donor in a cohort sampled during active COVID-19.

This rearrangement joins TRBV3-1 (or the pseudogene TRBV3-2) to TRBJ1-6; no clear D gene. The ends were cut back, 2 bases at V and 10 bases at J, with 9 bases in the middle. CDR1 LGHDT and CDR2 YNNKEL come from the germline V gene (reference sequence). The CDR3 runs 13 residues. DNA for the CDR3: TGTGCCAGCAGCCAATCCGGGATATCACCCCTCCACTTT. Its protein product is CASSQSGISPLHF.

This sequence joins TRBV6-4 and TRBJ1-1; tentative D call: TRBD1 (5 bases). This CDR3 has 14 residues. Deletions cut 6 bases from V and 0 bases from J, with 11 bases between. Germline CDR1 reads MRHNA; CDR2 reads SNTAGT. The CDR3 is CASRPGGMNTEAFF. CDR3 coding DNA: TGTGCCAGCAGGCCCGGGGGGATGAACACTGAAGCTTTCTTT.

The chain carries TRBV21-1 and TRBJ2-3; the table names TRBD1, a call not compared with the DNA. TRBV21-1 is assigned pseudogene status. CDR3 length: 17 residues. The CDR3 sequence is CASSKALFWGSTDTQYF. The DNA of the CDR3 is TGTGCCAGCAGCAAAGCGCTATTCTGGGGCTCCACAGATACGCAGTATTTT.

For the CDR3, the DNA is TGTGCCAGCAGCCCCGGTAATGAAAAACTGTTTTTT. Protein: CASSPGNEKLFF. J is TRBJ1-4 and V is TRBV7-9, with no clear D. Trimming stripped 5 bases from V and 4 bases from J, with 5 bases between. CDR1 and CDR2 from the germline V gene are SEHNR and FQNEAQ (reference sequence). The CDR3 length is 12 residues. Full variable domain (remainder filled in from reference TRBV7-9 and TRBJ1-4): DTGVSQNPRHKITKRGQNVTFRCDPISEHNRLYWYRQTLGQGPEFLTYFQNEAQLEKSRLLSDRFSAERPKGSFSTLEIQRTEQGDSAMYLCASSPGNEKLFFGSGTQLSVL.

The chain combines TRBV30 with TRBJ1-2; D call uncertain. Germline V lookup: CDR1 GTSNPN, CDR2 SVGIG (reference sequence). This CDR3 is built from 11 residues. Between the trimmed V and J ends, which lost 3 bases and 2 bases, there was a span of 4 bases. The CDR3 bases are TGTGCCTGGAGCGTGAACTATGGCTACACCTTC. This codes for CAWSVNYGYTF.

The rearrangement joins TRBV3-1 (or the pseudogene TRBV3-2) to TRBJ2-3; D unresolved. CDR3 size: 14 residues. Trimming pared 1 base from V and 3 bases from J, leaving 8 bases between. Per the germline V gene, CDR1 is LGHDT and CDR2 is YNNKEL (reference sequence). CDR3 region: CASSQGGWTDTQYF. As DNA, the CDR3 is TGTGCCAGCAGCCAAGGCGGTTGGACAGATACGCAGTATTTT.

This rearrangement joins TRBV12-3 or TRBV12-4 to TRBJ2-1, with D unclear. With 6 bases removed from V and 10 bases from J, the gap between germline ends came to 10 bases. The CDR3 sequence is 11 residues long. As DNA, the CDR3 is TGTGCCAGCAGCCTTATCCGGGAGCAGTTCTTC. Residues: CASSLIREQFF.

This chain connects TRBV5-1 to TRBJ2-1, with 7 positions matching TRBD2. CDR1 and CDR2 from the germline V gene are SGHRS and YFSETQ. Trimming removed 4 bases from V and 0 bases from J; junction bases left unmatched: 7. The CDR3 runs 16 residues. CDR3: CASSREAADSYNEQFF. The CDR3 nucleotides are TGCGCCAGCAGCCGGGAGGCAGCTGACTCCTACAATGAGCAGTTCTTC.

The rearrangement links TRBV19 to TRBJ1-1, with D possibly being TRBD1 (5 bases). The germline V gene encodes CDR1 LNHDA and CDR2 SQIVND (reference sequence). The CDR3 has 14 amino acids. V lost 5 bases, J lost 0 bases, and 10 bases lay in between. The CDR3 here is CASSLQTVNTEAFF. The CDR3 DNA is TGTGCCAGTAGTTTACAGACAGTGAACACTGAAGCTTTCTTT.

This sequence joins TRBV7-2 and TRBJ2-5; 7 nucleotides line up with TRBD1. Germline lookup yields CDR1 SGHTA and CDR2 FQGNSA. The CDR3 totals 13 residues. J lost 0 bases, V lost 6 bases, and 1 base had no gene match. The CDR3 region is CASRTGYQETQYF. The CDR3 bases are TGTGCCAGCAGGACAGGGTACCAAGAGACCCAGTACTTC.

The chain joins TRBV30 to TRBJ1-4; no reliable D call. Trimming shortened V by 2 bases and J by 2 bases, and 9 bases separated the two germline ends. Germline assignment: CDR1 GTSNPN and CDR2 SVGIG (reference sequence). This CDR3 is built from 14 residues. DNA of the CDR3: TGTGCCTGGAGTAATTACTATACTAATGAAAAACTGTTTTTT. Amino acid sequence: CAWSNYYTNEKLFF.

This sequence joins TRBV19 and TRBJ1-4; D may be TRBD1 (6 bases). Between the trimmed V and J ends, which lost 1 base and 8 bases, there was a span of 14 bases. This CDR3 has 15 residues. Germline V CDR1 and CDR2: LNHDA, SQIVND (reference sequence). The CDR3: CASSIADSLGEKLFF. The CDR3 DNA reads TGTGCCAGTAGTATAGCGGACAGTCTCGGGGAAAAACTGTTTTTT.

This chain connects TRBV29-1 to TRBJ1-3, with 9 bases matching TRBD1. The length of the CDR3 is 15 residues. V dropped 4 bases and J dropped 3; count of bases not matched to a gene: 7. Germline V gene sequence: CDR1 SQVTM, CDR2 ANQGSEA. DNA for the CDR3: TGCAGCGTTGTAGGGACAGGGTTTAATGGAAACACCATATATTTT. Residues: CSVVGTGFNGNTIYF.

This chain connects TRBV19 to TRBJ1-5; maybe TRBD1 (6 bases). V was pared by 10 bases and J by 1 base, with 14 bases between. Germline CDR1 reads LNHDA; CDR2 reads SQIVND (reference sequence). This CDR3 is built from 14 residues. CDR3: CATGTGKSNQPQHF. DNA for the CDR3: TGTGCCACTGGAACAGGGAAAAGCAATCAGCCCCAGCATTTT.

V usage is TRBV6-2 or TRBV6-3 and J usage is TRBJ1-2; a weak D match, TRBD1 (5 bases). This CDR3 contains 14 residues. V was clipped by 4 bases and J by 6 bases, with 15 bases between them. Germline lookup yields CDR1 MNHEY and CDR2 SVGEGT. The CDR3 region has the DNA TGTGCCAGCAGTTTGGGGCGGCAAGGGCATGGCTACACCTTC. Translating it yields CASSLGRQGHGYTF.

The chain has TRBV5-1 and TRBJ2-1; no clear D gene. In germline, CDR1 is SGHRS, CDR2 YFSETQ. The V gene lost 7 bases and the J gene lost 5 bases, with 13 bases spanning the gap. CDR3 length: 13 residues. The CDR3: CASFADENNEQFF. The CDR3 region has the DNA TGCGCCAGCTTCGCCGATGAGAACAATGAGCAGTTCTTC.

The CDR3 loop reads CAWGQGLGQPQHF. CDR3 sequence (DNA): TGTGCCTGGGGACAAGGCCTGGGGCAGCCCCAGCATTTT. V usage is TRBV30 and J usage is TRBJ1-5, with D perhaps matching TRBD1 (5 bases). CDR1 is GTSNPN, CDR2 SVGIG, per germline (reference sequence). The CDR3 consists of 13 residues. V lost 5 bases and J 7 bases, leaving 15 bases between the germline ends.

The chain links TRBV5-1 to TRBJ2-7; 8 bases match TRBD2. Germline V CDR1 and CDR2: SGHRS, YFSETQ. The CDR3 is made up of 15 amino acids. V lost 4 bases to trimming and J lost 3 bases; unmatched junction nucleotides: 9. In DNA form, the CDR3 reads TGCGCCAGCAGCCTTACTAGCGGCACAATCTACGAGCAGTACTTC. This gives the protein CASSLTSGTIYEQYF.

The V call is TRBV9, the J call TRBJ2-1; 11 bases match TRBD2. In germline, CDR1 is SGDLS, CDR2 YYNGEE. The CDR3 consists of 14 residues. The trim removed 4 bases at V and 7 bases at J, leaving 4 bases unmatched. CDR3 coding DNA: TGTGCCAGCAGCCTTAGCGGGAGGGGTAATGAGCAGTTCTTC. Translated: CASSLSGRGNEQFF.

The rearrangement uses TRBV4-1 and TRBJ2-5; 13 bases line up with TRBD2. The germline CDR1 and CDR2 sequences are MGHRA and YSYEKL. With V trimmed by 2 bases and J by 3 bases, 9 bases remained unmatched. CDR3 length: 18 amino acids. CDR3 loop: CASSQPFGLAGEEETQYF. In DNA, the CDR3 is TGCGCCAGCAGCCAACCGTTCGGACTAGCGGGAGAAGAAGAGACCCAGTACTTC.

The DNA for the CDR3 is TGTGCCAGCAGCTTAAAACTAGCGGGATTAGCCAATGAGCAGTTCTTC. It is translated as CASSLKLAGLANEQFF. The rearrangement joins TRBV11-2 to TRBJ2-1; 10 bases map to TRBD2. Per germline, CDR1 SGHAT and CDR2 FQNNGV. The CDR3 is made up of 16 amino acids. The V and J ends lost 2 bases and 6 bases, in that order; junction bases with no gene match: 7.

The CDR3 sequence is CAWGQGNSNQPQHF. The CDR3 DNA is TGTGCCTGGGGCCAGGGCAATAGCAATCAGCCCCAGCATTTT. The V gene is TRBV30, the J gene TRBJ1-5; weak D call: TRBD1 (5 bases). The CDR3 sequence is 14 residues long. Germline V gene lookup returns CDR1 GTSNPN and CDR2 SVGIG (reference sequence). V was clipped by 5 bases and J by 0 bases, with 11 bases between them.

This clone appeared a few times. The chain is built from TRBV5-4 and TRBJ2-1, with D possibly TRBD2 on 6 matching bases. The length of the CDR3 is 20 residues. V was pared by 3 bases and J by 0 bases, with 25 bases between. The germline V gene has CDR1 SGHNT and CDR2 YYREEE (reference sequence). DNA of the CDR3: TGTGCCAGCAGCTCGACCTATAGCGGACCCGGTGTTCACTCCTACAATGAGCAGTTCTTC. Translation gives CASSSTYSGPGVHSYNEQFF.

V is TRBV28 and J is TRBJ2-3; 9 bases are shared with TRBD1. Germline loops: CDR1 MDHEN, CDR2 SYDVKM. Losses at the gene ends were 7 bases for V and 4 bases for J; bases not matched to a gene: 12. CDR3 length: 16 amino acids. The CDR3 loop reads CASIPLQGQGADTQYF. The CDR3 DNA reads as TGTGCCAGCATCCCTTTACAGGGACAGGGTGCAGATACGCAGTATTTT.

The V gene is TRBV6-5, the J gene TRBJ2-6, with TRBD1 identical over 8 bases. Germline V lookup: CDR1 MNHEY, CDR2 SVGAGI. V lost 7 bases, J lost 1 base, and 3 bases stayed unmatched. The CDR3 has 15 amino acids. The CDR3 DNA reads as TGTGCCAGCACCAGACAGGGGTCTGGGGCCAACGTCCTGACTTTC. It is translated as CASTRQGSGANVLTF.

Only one count was recorded for this clone. This chain uses TRBV11-3 with TRBJ2-1, with 13 bases lining up with TRBD2. With 3 bases clipped from V and 2 bases from J, the junction kept 13 bases outside the gene matches. From germline, CDR1 is SGHNT and CDR2 YENEEA. The CDR3 is made up of 20 amino acids. The CDR3 coding sequence is TGTGCCAGCAGCTTCACCCCCCCTGGACTAGCGGGAGTAACCTACAATGAGCAGTTCTTC. Amino acids: CASSFTPPGLAGVTYNEQFF.

The rearrangement links TRBV9 to TRBJ1-2; 7 nucleotides line up with TRBD1. This CDR3 has 12 residues. Germline V lookup: CDR1 SGDLS, CDR2 YYNGEE. V dropped 4 bases and J dropped 5; count of bases not matched to a gene: 2. CDR3 coding DNA: TGTGCCAGCAGCACACAGGGGTATGGCTACACCTTC. Translating it yields CASSTQGYGYTF.